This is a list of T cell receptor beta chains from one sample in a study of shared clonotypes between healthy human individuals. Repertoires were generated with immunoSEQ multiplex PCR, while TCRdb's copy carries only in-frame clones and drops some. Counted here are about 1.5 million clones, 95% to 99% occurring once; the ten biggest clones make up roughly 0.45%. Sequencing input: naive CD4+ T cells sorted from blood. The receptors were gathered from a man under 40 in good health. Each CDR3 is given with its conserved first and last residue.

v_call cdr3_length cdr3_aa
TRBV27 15 CASSSPLSVRETQYF
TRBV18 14 CASSLSGSSDTQYF
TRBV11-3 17 CASSPNWTSGSQETQYF
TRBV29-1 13 CSVGTSDYNEQFF
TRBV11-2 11 CASSSLGRQYF
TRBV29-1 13 CSVSFRDTYEQYF
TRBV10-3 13 CAISPDVVQPQHF
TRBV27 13 CASSYRGYNEQFF
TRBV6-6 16 CASSYSRLQRTDTQYF
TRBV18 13 CASSPLTAREQYF
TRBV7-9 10 CASSGGTSTF
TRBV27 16 CASSFYSGSSVDEQYF
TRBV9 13 CASSRDRGRTQYF
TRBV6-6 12 CASSRGTGELFF
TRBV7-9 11 CASISTSEQFF
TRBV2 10 CASRIYEQYF
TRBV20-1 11 CSSRGLDEQYF
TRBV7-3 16 CASSLTPTSGSYEQYF
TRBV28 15 CASSSGTGLRETQYF
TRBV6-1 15 CASSEAAYRGETQYF
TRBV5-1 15 CASSLAVGGGTEAFF
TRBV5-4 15 CASSSQRGSQETQYF
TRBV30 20 CAWSVFRGSGRSWATDTQYF
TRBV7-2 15 CASSPQDREGYGYTF
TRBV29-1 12 CSVSGRNQPQHF
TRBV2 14 CADRLAGFSNEQFF